The 10 T cell receptor beta chains presented below share a single source sample, sequenced in a study of T cells in narcolepsy. Repertoires were generated with immunoSEQ multiplex PCR, while TCRdb's copy carries only in-frame clones and drops some. This table holds fewer than 40,000 clones, 70% to 85% found once. Sequencing input: CD45RA- memory CD4+ T cells from PBMCs. The origin of the receptors is a human donor with narcolepsy.

The V and J genes are TRBV2 and TRBJ1-5; 7 nucleotides agree with TRBD1. CDR3 length equals 16 residues. The germline V gene has CDR1 SNHLY and CDR2 FYNNEI. After removal of 6 bases from V and 3 bases from J, the junction contained 11 bases not matched to a gene. CDR3 coding DNA: TGTGCCAGCAGGCAATATCAGGGGGTCCTCAATCAGCCCCAGCATTTT. Translation gives CASRQYQGVLNQPQHF.

The gene calls are TRBV4-3 and TRBJ2-1; 14 bases match TRBD2. This CDR3 has 15 amino acids. The germline CDR1 and CDR2 sequences are LGHNA and YSLEER. With 4 bases clipped from V and 7 bases from J, the junction kept 3 bases outside the gene matches. The CDR3 is CASSLRLAGGNEQFF. In DNA, the CDR3 is TGCGCCAGCAGCCTCCGACTAGCGGGGGGGAATGAGCAGTTCTTC.

The gene calls are TRBV27 and TRBJ2-2; D not resolved. The length of the CDR3 is 14 residues. Germline V gene lookup returns CDR1 MNHEY and CDR2 SMNVEV (reference sequence). Trimming cost V 6 bases and J 0 bases, with 8 bases left between them. DNA of the CDR3: TGTGCCAGCAGACTACAAGCGAACACCGGGGAGCTGTTTTTT. Translated, it gives CASRLQANTGELFF.

The V gene is TRBV30, the J gene TRBJ2-7; D remains unclear. V was pared by 4 bases and J by 0 bases, with 7 bases between. In germline, CDR1 is GTSNPN, CDR2 SVGIG (reference sequence). This CDR3 contains 12 residues. Here the CDR3 reads CAWTRSSYEQYF. The CDR3 nucleotides are TGTGCCTGGACGAGGAGCTCCTACGAGCAGTACTTC.

CDR3 protein: CASSLELYRGRPYEQYF. The CDR3 DNA reads as TGTGCCAGCAGCTTGGAGCTGTACAGGGGGCGACCCTACGAGCAGTACTTC. The genes are TRBV5-6 and TRBJ2-7, with 9 bases lining up with TRBD1. The CDR3 runs 17 residues. Looked up from germline, CDR1 is SGHDT and CDR2 is YYEEEE. The junction had 9 bases not matched to a gene; V was cut back by 0 bases and J by 2 bases.

The chain links TRBV7-2 to TRBJ2-2, with 9 bases lining up with TRBD2. Germline V CDR1 and CDR2: SGHTA, FQGNSA. There are 19 residues in the CDR3. Trimming removed 5 bases from V and 0 bases from J; junction bases left unmatched: 13. The CDR3 sequence: CASSAGYARGGSNTGELFF. The CDR3 DNA reads as TGTGCCAGCAGCGCCGGCTACGCGCGGGGGGGCTCGAACACCGGGGAGCTGTTTTTT.

The chain joins TRBV19 to TRBJ2-5; TRBD2 aligns across 10 bases. This CDR3 has 15 residues. V trimming: 1 base; J trimming: 11 bases; junction bases outside the gene matches: 10. From germline, CDR1 is LNHDA and CDR2 SQIVND (reference sequence). This CDR3 is CASSIVGLAGAEQYF. The DNA of the CDR3 is TGTGCCAGTAGTATAGTAGGCCTAGCGGGAGCGGAGCAGTACTTC. The full variable domain, its missing parts supplied by reference TRBV19 and TRBJ2-5, is DGGITQSPKYLFRKEGQNVTLSCEQNLNHDAMYWYRQDPGQGLRLIYYSQIVNDFQKGDIAEGYSVSREKKESFPLTVTSAQKNPTAFYLCASSIVGLAGAEQYFGPGTRLLVL.

V gene TRBV29-1 combines with J gene TRBJ2-7, with D perhaps TRBD1 (6 bases). V was shortened by 4 bases and J by 5 bases, with 15 bases between the two germline ends. The CDR3 consists of 13 residues. Germline V CDR1 and CDR2: SQVTM, ANQGSEA. DNA for the CDR3: TGCAGCGTTGCATGGGACAAGACTCACGAGCAGTACTTC. It is translated as CSVAWDKTHEQYF.

The CDR3 nucleotides are TGTGCCAGCAGCCAAGCGAGCGGGACAGTTCAGTCTTCCTATGGCTACACCTTC. Its translation: CASSQASGTVQSSYGYTF. V and J are TRBV4-2 and TRBJ1-2, with 7 bases identical to TRBD1. CDR3 length equals 18 residues. After removal of 1 base from V and 4 bases from J, the junction contained 15 bases not matched to a gene. The germline gives CDR1 LGHNA, CDR2 YNFKEQ.

The chain employs TRBV2 and TRBJ2-1; D not resolved. Looked up from germline, CDR1 is SNHLY and CDR2 is FYNNEI. V dropped 6 bases and J dropped 6 bases, with 9 bases sitting between them. The CDR3 runs 12 residues. The CDR3 region is CASRVGSNEQFF. CDR3 in DNA: TGTGCCAGCAGGGTTGGATCCAATGAGCAGTTCTTC.